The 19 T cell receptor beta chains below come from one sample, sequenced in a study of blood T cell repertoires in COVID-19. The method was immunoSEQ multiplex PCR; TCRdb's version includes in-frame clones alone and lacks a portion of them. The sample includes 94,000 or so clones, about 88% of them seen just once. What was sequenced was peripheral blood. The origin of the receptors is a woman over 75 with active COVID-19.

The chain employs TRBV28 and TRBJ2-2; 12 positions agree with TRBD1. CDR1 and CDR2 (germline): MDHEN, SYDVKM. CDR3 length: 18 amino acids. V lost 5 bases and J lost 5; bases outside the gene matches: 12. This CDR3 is CASSPQPGQGARTGELFF. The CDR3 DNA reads TGTGCCAGCAGTCCCCAACCGGGACAGGGGGCCCGTACCGGGGAGCTGTTTTTT.

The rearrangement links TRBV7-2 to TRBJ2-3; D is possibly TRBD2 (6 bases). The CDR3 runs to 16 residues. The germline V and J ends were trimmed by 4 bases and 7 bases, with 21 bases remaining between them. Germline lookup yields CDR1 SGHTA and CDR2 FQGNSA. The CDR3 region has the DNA TGTGCCAGCAGCTACTCCGGGACGGAGGGTGGAAATACGCAGTATTTT. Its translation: CASSYSGTEGGNTQYF.

The CDR3 DNA reads as TGTGCCAGCAGCCAAAACGGACTTGGAAACACCATATATTTT. It specifies CASSQNGLGNTIYF. The chain has TRBV7-2 and TRBJ1-3; D is undetermined. Trimming stripped 5 bases from V and 3 bases from J, with 11 bases between. The germline gives CDR1 SGHTA, CDR2 FQGNSA. There are 14 residues in the CDR3.

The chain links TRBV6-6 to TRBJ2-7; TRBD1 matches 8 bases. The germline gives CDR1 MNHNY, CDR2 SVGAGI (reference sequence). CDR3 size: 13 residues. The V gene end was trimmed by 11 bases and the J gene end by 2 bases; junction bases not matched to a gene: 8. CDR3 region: CASATGVAYEQYF. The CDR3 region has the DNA TGTGCCTCGGCGACAGGGGTCGCCTACGAGCAGTACTTC.

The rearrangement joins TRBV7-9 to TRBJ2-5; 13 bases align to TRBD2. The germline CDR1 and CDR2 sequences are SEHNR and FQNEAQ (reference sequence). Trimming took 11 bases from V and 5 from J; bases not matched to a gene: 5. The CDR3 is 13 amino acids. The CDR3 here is CAAGLAGVETQYF. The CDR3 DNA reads TGTGCCGCAGGACTAGCGGGAGTGGAGACCCAGTACTTC.

CDR3 DNA sequence: TGTGCCTGGAGTGTAAGGGGTTTTCTTAGCAATCAGCCCCAGCATTTT. Translated, it gives CAWSVRGFLSNQPQHF. V usage is TRBV30 and J usage is TRBJ1-5, with D tentatively TRBD1 (5 bases). Germline V gene sequence: CDR1 GTSNPN, CDR2 SVGIG (reference sequence). Trimming took off 0 bases at V and 0 bases at J, with 12 bases between the two ends. The CDR3 consists of 16 residues.

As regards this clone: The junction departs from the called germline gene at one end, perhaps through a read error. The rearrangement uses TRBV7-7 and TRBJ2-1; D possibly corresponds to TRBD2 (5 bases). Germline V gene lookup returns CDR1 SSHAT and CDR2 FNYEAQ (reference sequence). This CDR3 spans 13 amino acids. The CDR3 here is CASSLVGWEQQFF. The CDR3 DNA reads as TGTGCTAGCAGCTTAGTAGGTTGGGAGCAGCAGTTCTTC. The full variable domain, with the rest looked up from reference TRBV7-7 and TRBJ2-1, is GAGVSQSPRYKVTKRGQDVTLRCDPISSHATLYWYQQALGQGPEFLTYFNYEAQPDKSGLPSDRFSAERPEGSISTLTIQRTEQRDSAMYRCASSLVGWEQQFFGPGTRLTVL.

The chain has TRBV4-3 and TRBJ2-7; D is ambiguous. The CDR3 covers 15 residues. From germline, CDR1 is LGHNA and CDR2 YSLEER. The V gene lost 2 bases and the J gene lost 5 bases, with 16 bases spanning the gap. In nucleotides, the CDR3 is TGCGCCAGCAGCCAACGGCCCGGAGTCCTAGACGAGCAGTACTTC. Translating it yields CASSQRPGVLDEQYF.

CDR3 DNA sequence: TGTGCCAGCAGCCCCACTAGCGGGAGCGGTACGCAGTATTTT. This sequence encodes CASSPTSGSGTQYF. The rearrangement links TRBV7-3 to TRBJ2-3; TRBD2 aligns across 11 bases. J gave up 8 bases and V 5 bases, and 6 bases lay outside the gene matches. Germline CDR1 reads SGHTA; CDR2 reads FQGTGA. The CDR3 loop spans 14 amino acids.

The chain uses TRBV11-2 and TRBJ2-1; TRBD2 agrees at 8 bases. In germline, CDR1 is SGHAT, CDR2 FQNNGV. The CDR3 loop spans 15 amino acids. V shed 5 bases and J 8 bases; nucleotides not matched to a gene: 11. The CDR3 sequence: CASSNARGGSDEQFF. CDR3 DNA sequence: TGTGCCAGCAGCAACGCACGGGGGGGGAGCGATGAGCAGTTCTTC.

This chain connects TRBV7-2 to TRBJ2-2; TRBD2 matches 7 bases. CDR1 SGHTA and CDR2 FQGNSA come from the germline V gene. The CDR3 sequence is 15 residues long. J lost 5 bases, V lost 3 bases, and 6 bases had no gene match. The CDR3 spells CASSFLAGVTGELFF. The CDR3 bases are TGTGCCAGCAGCTTTTTGGCGGGAGTTACCGGGGAGCTGTTTTTT.

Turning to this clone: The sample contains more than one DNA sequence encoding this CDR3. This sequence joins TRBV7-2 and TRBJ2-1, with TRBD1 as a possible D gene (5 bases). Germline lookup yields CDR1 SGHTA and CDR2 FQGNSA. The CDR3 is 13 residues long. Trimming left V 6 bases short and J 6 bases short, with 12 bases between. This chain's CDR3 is CASSLSRGNEQFF. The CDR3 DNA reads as TGTGCCAGCAGTCTTAGTAGGGGCAATGAGCAGTTCTTC. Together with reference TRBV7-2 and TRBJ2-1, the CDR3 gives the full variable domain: GAGVSQSPSNKVTEKGKDVELRCDPISGHTALYWYRQSLGQGLEFLIYFQGNSAPDKSGLPSDRFSAERTGGSVSTLTIQRTQQEDSAVYLCASSLSRGNEQFFGPGTRLTVL.

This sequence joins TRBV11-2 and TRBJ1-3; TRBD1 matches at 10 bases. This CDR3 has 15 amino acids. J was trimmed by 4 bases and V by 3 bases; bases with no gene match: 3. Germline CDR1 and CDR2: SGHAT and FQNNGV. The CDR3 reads CASSLTGGAGNTIYF. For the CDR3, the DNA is TGTGCCAGCAGCTTGACAGGGGGCGCCGGAAACACCATATATTTT.

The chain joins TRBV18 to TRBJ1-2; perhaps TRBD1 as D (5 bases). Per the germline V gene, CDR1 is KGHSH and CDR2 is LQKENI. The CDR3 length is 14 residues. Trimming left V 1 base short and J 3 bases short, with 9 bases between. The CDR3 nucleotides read TGTGCCAGCTCACCACTACTACAGGACTATGGCTACACCTTC. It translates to CASSPLLQDYGYTF.

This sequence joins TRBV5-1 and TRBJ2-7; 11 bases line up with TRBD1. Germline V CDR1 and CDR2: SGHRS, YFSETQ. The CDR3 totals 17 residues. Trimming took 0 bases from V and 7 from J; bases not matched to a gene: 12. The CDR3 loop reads CASSLVPVGQGAQEQYF. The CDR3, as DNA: TGCGCCAGCAGCTTGGTCCCGGTTGGACAGGGGGCTCAAGAGCAGTACTTC.

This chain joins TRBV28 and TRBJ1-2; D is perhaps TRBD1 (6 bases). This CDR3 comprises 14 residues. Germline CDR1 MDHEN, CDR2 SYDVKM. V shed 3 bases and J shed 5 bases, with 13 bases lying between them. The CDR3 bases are TGTGCCAGCAGTTTGGGGGGGGCTGAGTATGGCTACACCTTC. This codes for CASSLGGAEYGYTF.

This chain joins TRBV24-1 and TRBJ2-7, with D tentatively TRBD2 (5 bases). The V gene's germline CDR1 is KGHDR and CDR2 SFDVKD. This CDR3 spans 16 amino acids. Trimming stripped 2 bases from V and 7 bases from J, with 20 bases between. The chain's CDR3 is CATSDSTPGQSGEQYF. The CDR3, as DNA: TGTGCCACCAGTGATTCCACTCCCGGTCAATCGGGAGAGCAGTACTTC.

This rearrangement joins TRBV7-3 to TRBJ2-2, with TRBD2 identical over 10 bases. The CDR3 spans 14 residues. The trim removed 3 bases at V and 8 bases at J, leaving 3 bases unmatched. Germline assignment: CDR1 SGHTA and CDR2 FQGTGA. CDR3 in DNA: TGTGCCAGCAGCTTTCTAGCGGGAGCGGGGGAGCTGTTTTTT. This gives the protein CASSFLAGAGELFF.

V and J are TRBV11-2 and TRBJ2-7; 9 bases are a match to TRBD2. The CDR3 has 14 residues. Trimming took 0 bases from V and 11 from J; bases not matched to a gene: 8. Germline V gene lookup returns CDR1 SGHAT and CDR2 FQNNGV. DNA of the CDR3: TGTGCCAGCAGCTTAGAATTTAGCGGGAGAAGGGAGTACTTC. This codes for CASSLEFSGRREYF. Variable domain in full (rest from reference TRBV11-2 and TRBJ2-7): EAGVAQSPRYKIIEKRQSVAFWCNPISGHATLYWYQQILGQGPKLLIQFQNNGVVDDSQLPKDRFSAERLKGVDSTLKIQPAKLEDSAVYLCASSLEFSGRREYFGPGTRLTVT.